This T cell receptor (beta chain) was sequenced for a study of blood T cell repertoires in COVID-19. Study-wide context: Samples came from the United States, Italy and Spain, spanning acute and convalescent COVID-19.

With 3 bases clipped from V and 0 bases from J, the junction kept 5 bases outside the gene matches. The CDR3 covers 16 residues. The V gene's germline CDR1 is KGHSH and CDR2 LQKENI. Authors' processing steps: Reference gene primer amplification gave estimated nucleated cell counts. TCRdb keeps only in-frame clones here, not all; method: immunoSEQ multiplex PCR. The DNA was the basis for D and trimming; V, J and clone size are from that table. The sample has under 200,000 clones; more than 85% are singletons. The sequenced sample was peripheral blood. The chain couples TRBV18 to TRBJ2-1; 7 nucleotides agree with TRBD2. This sequence originates from a woman at least 80 years old with COVID-19, enrolled during active disease. This CDR3 reads CASSPFGLDSYNEQFF. For the CDR3, the DNA is TGTGCCAGCTCACCCTTCGGACTAGACTCCTACAATGAGCAGTTCTTC.